This T cell receptor beta chain was recorded in a study of blood T cell repertoires in COVID-19. V lost 4 bases, J lost 3 bases, and 5 bases stayed unmatched. The germline V gene encodes CDR1 ENHRY and CDR2 SYGVKD. The CDR3 has 16 residues. Measured with immunoSEQ multiplex PCR; TCRdb has only the in-frame clones, and not every one. The sample has approximately 210,000 clones, roughly 87% seen once. This TCR was recovered from a man in his forties or fifties with active or convalescent COVID-19. Sequencing was done on a sample of peripheral blood. The gene calls are TRBV10-3 and TRBJ2-1, with 11 bases lining up with TRBD2. CDR3 residues: CAISASLAGDYNEQFF. DNA for the CDR3: TGTGCCATCAGTGCGTCACTAGCGGGGGACTACAATGAGCAGTTCTTC.